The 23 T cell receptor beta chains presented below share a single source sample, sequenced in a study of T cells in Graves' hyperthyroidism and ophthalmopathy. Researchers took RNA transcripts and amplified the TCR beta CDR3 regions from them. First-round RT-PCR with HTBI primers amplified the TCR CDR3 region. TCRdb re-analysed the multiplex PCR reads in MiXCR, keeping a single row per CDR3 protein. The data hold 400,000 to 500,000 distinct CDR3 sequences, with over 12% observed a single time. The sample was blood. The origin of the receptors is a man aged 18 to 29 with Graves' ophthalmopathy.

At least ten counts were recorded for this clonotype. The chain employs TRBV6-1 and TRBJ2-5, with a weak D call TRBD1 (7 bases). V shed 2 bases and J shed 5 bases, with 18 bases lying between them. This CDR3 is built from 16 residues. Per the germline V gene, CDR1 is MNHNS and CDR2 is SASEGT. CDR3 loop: CASSEIQGGSGETQYF. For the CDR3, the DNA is TGTGCCAGCAGTGAAATCCAGGGGGGTTCAGGGGAGACCCAGTACTTC.

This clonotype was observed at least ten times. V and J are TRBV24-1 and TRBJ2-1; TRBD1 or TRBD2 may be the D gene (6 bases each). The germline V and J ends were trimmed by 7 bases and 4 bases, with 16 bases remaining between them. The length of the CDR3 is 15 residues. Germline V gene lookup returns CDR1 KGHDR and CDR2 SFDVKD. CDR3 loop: CATREGGPGYNEQFF. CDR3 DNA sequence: TGTGCCACCAGGGAGGGGGGACCAGGATACAATGAGCAGTTCTTC.

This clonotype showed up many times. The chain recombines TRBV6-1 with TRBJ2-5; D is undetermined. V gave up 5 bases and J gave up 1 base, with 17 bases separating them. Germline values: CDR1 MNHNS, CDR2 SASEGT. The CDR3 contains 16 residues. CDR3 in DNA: TGTGCCAGCAGTTACCCCGGGTCGTATGGCCAAGAGACCCAGTACTTC. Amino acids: CASSYPGSYGQETQYF.

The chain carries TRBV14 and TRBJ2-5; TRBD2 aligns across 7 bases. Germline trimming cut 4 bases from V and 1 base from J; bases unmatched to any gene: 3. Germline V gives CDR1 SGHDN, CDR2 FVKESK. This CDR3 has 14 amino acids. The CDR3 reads CASSRLAAQETQYF. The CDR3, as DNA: TGTGCCAGCAGCCGTCTAGCGGCCCAAGAGACCCAGTACTTC.

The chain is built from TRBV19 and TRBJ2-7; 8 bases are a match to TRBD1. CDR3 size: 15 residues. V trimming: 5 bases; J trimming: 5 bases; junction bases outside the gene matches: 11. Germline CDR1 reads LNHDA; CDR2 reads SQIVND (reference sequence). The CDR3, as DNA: TGTGCCAGTAGTGACAGACAGGGGTTTGTTAACGAGCAGTACTTC. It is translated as CASSDRQGFVNEQYF.

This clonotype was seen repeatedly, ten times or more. The DNA for the CDR3 is TGCAGTGCTAGTTGGACTAGCGGGATAGGGGAGACCCAGTACTTC. Protein: CSASWTSGIGETQYF. The chain is built from TRBV20-1 and TRBJ2-5, with 12 bases lining up with TRBD2. CDR1 DFQATT and CDR2 SNEGSKA come from the germline V gene (reference sequence). The CDR3 covers 15 residues. J gave up 5 bases and V 3 bases, and 7 bases lay outside the gene matches.

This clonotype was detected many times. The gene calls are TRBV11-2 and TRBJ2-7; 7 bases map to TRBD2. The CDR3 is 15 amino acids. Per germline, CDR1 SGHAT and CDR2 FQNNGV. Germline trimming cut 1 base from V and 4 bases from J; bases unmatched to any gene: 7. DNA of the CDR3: TGTGCCAGCAGCTTAGGGCGGGGGATGGCGTACGAGCAGTACTTC. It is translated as CASSLGRGMAYEQYF.

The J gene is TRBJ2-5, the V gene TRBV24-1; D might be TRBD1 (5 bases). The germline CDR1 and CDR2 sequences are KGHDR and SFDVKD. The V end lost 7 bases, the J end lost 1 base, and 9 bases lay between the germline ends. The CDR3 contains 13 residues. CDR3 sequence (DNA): TGTGCCACCAGGCGGCAGGGCCAAGAGACCCAGTACTTC. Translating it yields CATRRQGQETQYF.

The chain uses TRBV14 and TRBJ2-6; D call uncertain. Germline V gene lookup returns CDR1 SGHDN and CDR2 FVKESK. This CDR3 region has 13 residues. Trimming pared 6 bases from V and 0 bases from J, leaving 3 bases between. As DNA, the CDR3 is TGTGCCAGCAGGGACTCTGGGGCCAACGTCCTGACTTTC. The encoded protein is CASRDSGANVLTF. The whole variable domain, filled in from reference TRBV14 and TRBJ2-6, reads EAGVTQFPSHSVIEKGQTVTLRCDPISGHDNLYWYRRVMGKEIKFLLHFVKESKQDESGMPNNRFLAERTGGTYSTLKVQPAELEDSGVYFCASRDSGANVLTFGAGSRLTVL.

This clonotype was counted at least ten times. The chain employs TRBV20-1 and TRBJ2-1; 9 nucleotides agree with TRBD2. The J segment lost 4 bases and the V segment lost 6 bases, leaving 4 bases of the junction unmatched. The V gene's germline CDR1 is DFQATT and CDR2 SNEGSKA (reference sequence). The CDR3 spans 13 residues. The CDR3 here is CSAWLAGYNEQFF. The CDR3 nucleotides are TGCAGTGCGTGGCTAGCGGGATACAATGAGCAGTTCTTC.

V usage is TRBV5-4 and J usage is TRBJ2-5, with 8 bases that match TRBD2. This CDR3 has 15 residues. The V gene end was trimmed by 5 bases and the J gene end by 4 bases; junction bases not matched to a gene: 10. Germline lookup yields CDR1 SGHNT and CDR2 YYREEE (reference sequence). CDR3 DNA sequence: TGTGCCAGCAGTTCTCAGCGGGAGCTGGGAGAGACCCAGTACTTC. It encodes CASSSQRELGETQYF.

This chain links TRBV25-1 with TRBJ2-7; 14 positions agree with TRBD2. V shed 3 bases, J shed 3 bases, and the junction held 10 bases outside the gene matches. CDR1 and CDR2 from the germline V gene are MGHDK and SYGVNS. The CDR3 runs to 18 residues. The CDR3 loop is CASSDGTSGGITYYEQYF. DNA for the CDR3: TGTGCCAGCAGTGATGGGACTAGCGGGGGTATCACCTACTACGAGCAGTACTTC.

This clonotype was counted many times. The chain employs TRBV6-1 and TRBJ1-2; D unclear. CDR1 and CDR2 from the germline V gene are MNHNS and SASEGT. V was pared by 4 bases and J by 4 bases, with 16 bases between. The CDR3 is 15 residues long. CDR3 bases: TGTGCCAGCAGTGGTGGACTGGATCCAGGCTATGGCTACACCTTC. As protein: CASSGGLDPGYGYTF.

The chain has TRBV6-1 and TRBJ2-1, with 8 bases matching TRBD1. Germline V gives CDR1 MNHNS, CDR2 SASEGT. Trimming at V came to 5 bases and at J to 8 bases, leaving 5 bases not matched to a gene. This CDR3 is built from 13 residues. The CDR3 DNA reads TGTGCCAGCAGTTCCCAGGGGGCGGATGAGCAGTTCTTC. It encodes CASSSQGADEQFF.

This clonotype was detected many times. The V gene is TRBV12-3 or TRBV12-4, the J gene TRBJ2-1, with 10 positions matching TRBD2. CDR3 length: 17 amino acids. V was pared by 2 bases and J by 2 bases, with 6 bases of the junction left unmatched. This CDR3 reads CASSLNLLAGPYNEQFF. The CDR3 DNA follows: TGTGCCAGCAGTTTAAATCTACTAGCGGGGCCCTACAATGAGCAGTTCTTC.

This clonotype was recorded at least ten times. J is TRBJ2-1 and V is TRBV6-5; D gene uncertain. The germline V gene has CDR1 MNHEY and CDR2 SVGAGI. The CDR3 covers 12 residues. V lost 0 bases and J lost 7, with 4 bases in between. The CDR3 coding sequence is TGTGCCAGCAGTTACTCGAGGAATGAGCAGTTCTTC. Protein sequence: CASSYSRNEQFF.

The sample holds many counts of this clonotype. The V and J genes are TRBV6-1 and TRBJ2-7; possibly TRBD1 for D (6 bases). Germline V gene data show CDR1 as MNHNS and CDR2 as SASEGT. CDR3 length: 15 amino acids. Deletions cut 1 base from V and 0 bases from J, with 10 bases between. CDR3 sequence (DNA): TGTGCCAGCAGTGAAGGTCAGGGACACTCCTACGAGCAGTACTTC. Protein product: CASSEGQGHSYEQYF.

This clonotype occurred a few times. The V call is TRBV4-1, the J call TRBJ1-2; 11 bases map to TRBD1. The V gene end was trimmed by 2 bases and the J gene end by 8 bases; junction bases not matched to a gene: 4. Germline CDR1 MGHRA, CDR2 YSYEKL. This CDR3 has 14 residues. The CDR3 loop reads CASSQSGTGGGYTF. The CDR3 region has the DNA TGCGCCAGCAGCCAATCCGGGACAGGGGGAGGCTACACCTTC.

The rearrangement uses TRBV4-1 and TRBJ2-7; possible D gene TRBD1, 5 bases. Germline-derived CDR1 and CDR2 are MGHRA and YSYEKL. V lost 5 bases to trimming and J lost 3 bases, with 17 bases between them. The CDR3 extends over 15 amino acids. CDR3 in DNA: TGCGCCAGCAGCGAGATTCTCCGGACACACTACGAGCAGTACTTC. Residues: CASSEILRTHYEQYF.

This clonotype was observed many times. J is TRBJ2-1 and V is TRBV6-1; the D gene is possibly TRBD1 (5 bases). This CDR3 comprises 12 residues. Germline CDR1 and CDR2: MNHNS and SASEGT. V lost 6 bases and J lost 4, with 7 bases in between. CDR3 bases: TGTGCCAGCAGAACAGGATACAATGAGCAGTTCTTC. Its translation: CASRTGYNEQFF.

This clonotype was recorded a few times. CDR3 bases: TGTGCCAGCAGGCATAGCGGAATGGTCACAGATACGCAGTATTTT. This translates into CASRHSGMVTDTQYF. V is TRBV6-1 and J is TRBJ2-3; D possibly corresponds to TRBD2 (6 bases). Germline CDR1 MNHNS, CDR2 SASEGT. V was clipped by 6 bases and J by 2 bases, with 15 bases between them. The CDR3 loop spans 15 amino acids.

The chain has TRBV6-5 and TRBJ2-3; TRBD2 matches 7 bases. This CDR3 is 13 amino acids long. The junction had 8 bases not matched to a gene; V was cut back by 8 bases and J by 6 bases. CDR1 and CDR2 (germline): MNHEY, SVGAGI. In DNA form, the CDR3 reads TGTGCCAGCTCGGGGGGAGTATGGGATACGCAGTATTTT. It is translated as CASSGGVWDTQYF.

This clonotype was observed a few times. The DNA for the CDR3 is TGTGCCAGTAGTATGGATCACGCGAACACCGGGGAGCTGTTTTTT. Translating gives CASSMDHANTGELFF. The chain couples TRBV19 to TRBJ2-2; no clear D gene. In germline, CDR1 is LNHDA, CDR2 SQIVND (reference sequence). V was clipped by 3 bases and J by 0 bases, with 8 bases between them. This CDR3 contains 15 residues.